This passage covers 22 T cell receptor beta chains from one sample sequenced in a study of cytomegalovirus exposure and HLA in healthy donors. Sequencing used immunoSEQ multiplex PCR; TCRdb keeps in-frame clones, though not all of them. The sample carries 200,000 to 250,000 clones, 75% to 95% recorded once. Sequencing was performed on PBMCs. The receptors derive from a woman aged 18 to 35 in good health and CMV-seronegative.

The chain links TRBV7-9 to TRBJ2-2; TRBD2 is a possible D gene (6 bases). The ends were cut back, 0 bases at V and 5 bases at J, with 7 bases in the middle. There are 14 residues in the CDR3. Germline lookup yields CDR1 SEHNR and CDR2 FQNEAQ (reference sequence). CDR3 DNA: TGTGCCAGCAGCTTAGCTGGAGGGACCGGGGAGCTGTTTTTT. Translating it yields CASSLAGGTGELFF.

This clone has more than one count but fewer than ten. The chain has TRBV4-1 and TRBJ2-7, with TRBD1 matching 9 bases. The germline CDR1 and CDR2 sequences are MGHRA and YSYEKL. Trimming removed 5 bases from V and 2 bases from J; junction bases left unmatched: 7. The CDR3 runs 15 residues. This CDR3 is CASSASGTGPYEQYF. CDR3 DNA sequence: TGCGCCAGCAGCGCTTCCGGGACAGGGCCCTACGAGCAGTACTTC.

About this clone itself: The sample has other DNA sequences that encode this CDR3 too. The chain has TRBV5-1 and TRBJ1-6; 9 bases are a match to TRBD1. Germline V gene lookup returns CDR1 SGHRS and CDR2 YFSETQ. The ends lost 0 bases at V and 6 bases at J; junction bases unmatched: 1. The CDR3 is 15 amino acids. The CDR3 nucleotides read TGCGCCAGCAGCTTGGGGACAGGGGCTAATTCACCCCTCCACTTT. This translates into CASSLGTGANSPLHF. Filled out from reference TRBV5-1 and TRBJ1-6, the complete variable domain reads KAGVTQTPRYLIKTRGQQVTLSCSPISGHRSVSWYQQTPGQGLQFLFEYFSETQRNKGNFPGRFSGRQFSNSRSEMNVSTLELGDSALYLCASSLGTGANSPLHFGNGTRLTVT.

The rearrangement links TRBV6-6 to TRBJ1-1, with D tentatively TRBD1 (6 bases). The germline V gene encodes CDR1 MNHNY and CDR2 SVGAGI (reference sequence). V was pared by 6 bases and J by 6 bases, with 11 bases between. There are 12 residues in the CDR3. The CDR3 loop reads CASRKGVAEAFF. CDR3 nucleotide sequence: TGTGCCAGCAGAAAGGGGGTCGCTGAAGCTTTCTTT.

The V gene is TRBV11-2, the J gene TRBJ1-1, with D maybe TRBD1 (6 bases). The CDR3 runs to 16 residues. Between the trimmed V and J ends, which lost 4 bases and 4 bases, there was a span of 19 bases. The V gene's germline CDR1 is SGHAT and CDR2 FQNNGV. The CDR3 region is CASSSYGGAESTEAFF. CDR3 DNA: TGTGCCAGCAGCTCTTACGGGGGGGCGGAGAGCACTGAAGCTTTCTTT.

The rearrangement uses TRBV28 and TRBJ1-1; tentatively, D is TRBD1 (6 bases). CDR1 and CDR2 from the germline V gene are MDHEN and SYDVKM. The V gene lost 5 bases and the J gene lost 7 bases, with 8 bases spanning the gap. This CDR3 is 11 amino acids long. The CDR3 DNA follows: TGTGCCAGCAGTGAGGGGGTTGAAGCTTTCTTT. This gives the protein CASSEGVEAFF. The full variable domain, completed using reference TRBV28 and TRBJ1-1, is DVKVTQSSRYLVKRTGEKVFLECVQDMDHENMFWYRQDPGLGLRLIYFSYDVKMKEKGDIPEGYSVSREKKERFSLILESASTNQTSMYLCASSEGVEAFFGQGTRLTVV.

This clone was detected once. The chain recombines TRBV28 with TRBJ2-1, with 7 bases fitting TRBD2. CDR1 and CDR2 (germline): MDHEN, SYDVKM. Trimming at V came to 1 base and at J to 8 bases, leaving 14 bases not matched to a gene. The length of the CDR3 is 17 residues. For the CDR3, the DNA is TGTGCCAGCAGTTTATCCTTCTCAGGCGGGAGTAAGTATGAGCAGTTCTTC. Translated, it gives CASSLSFSGGSKYEQFF.

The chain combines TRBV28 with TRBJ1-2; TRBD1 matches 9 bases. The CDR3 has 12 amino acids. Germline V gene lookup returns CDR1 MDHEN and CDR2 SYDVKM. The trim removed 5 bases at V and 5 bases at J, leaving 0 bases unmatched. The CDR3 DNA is TGTGCCAGCAGTGACAGGGGGTATGGCTACACCTTC. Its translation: CASSDRGYGYTF.

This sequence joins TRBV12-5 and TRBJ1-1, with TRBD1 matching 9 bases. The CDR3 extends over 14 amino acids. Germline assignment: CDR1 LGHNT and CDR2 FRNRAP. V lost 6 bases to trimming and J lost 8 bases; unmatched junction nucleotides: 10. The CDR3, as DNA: TGTGCTAGTGGGCCGGGACAGGGCTCATCGGAAGCTTTCTTT. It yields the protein CASGPGQGSSEAFF.

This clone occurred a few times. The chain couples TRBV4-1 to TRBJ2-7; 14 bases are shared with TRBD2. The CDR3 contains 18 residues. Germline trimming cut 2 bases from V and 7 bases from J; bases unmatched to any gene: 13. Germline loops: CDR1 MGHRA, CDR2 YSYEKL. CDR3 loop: CASSQRFLGLAGVEEQYF. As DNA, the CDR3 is TGCGCCAGCAGCCAAAGGTTTCTGGGACTAGCGGGAGTTGAGGAGCAGTACTTC.

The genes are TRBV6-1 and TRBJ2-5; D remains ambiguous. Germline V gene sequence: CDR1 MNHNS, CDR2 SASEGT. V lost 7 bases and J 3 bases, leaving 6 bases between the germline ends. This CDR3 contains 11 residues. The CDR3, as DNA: TGTGCCAGCACCCTAGAAGAGACCCAGTACTTC. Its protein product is CASTLEETQYF.

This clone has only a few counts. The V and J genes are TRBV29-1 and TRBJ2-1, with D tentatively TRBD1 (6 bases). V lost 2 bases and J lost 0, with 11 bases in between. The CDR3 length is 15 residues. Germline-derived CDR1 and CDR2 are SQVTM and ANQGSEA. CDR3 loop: CSVETSDSSYNEQFF. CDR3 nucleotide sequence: TGCAGCGTTGAAACCTCGGACAGCTCCTACAATGAGCAGTTCTTC.

CDR3 in DNA: TGTGCCAGCAGTGAATCCTGGACTAGCTACGAGCAGTACTTC. It codes for CASSESWTSYEQYF. The genes are TRBV6-1 and TRBJ2-7; 7 nucleotides align to TRBD2. Germline V gene sequence: CDR1 MNHNS, CDR2 SASEGT. V was pared by 2 bases and J by 3 bases, with 4 bases of the junction left unmatched. The length of the CDR3 is 14 residues.

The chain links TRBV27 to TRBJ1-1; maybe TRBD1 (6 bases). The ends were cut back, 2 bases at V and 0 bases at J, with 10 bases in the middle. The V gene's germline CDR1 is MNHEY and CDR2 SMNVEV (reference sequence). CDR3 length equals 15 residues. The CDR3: CASSLAGAMNTEAFF. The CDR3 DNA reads TGTGCCAGCAGTTTAGCAGGGGCCATGAACACTGAAGCTTTCTTT.

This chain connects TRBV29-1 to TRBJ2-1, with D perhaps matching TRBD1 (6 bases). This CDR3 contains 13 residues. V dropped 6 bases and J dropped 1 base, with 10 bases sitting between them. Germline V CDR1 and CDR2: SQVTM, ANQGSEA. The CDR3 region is CSVTGRSYNEQFF. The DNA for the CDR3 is TGCAGCGTCACAGGGCGTTCCTACAATGAGCAGTTCTTC.

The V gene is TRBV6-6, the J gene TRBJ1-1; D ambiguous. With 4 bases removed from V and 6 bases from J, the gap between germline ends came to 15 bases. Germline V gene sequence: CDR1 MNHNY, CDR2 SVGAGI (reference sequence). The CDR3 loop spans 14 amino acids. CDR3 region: CASSSNSVISEAFF. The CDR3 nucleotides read TGTGCCAGCAGTTCCAACTCGGTGATCTCTGAAGCTTTCTTT.

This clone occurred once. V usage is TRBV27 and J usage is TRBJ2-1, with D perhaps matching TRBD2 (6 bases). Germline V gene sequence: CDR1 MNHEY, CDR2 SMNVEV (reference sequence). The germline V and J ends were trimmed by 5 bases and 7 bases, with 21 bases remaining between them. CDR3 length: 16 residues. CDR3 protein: CASSSGLGHLGNEQFF. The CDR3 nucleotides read TGTGCCAGCAGTAGCGGGTTAGGTCACCTGGGGAATGAGCAGTTCTTC.

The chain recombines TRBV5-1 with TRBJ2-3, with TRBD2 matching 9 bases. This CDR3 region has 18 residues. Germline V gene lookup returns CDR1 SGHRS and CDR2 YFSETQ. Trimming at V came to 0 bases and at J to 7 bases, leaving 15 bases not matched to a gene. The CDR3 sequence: CASSLGEGGRAFFHTQYF. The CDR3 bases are TGCGCCAGCAGCTTGGGTGAGGGCGGGAGGGCCTTCTTTCATACGCAGTATTTT.

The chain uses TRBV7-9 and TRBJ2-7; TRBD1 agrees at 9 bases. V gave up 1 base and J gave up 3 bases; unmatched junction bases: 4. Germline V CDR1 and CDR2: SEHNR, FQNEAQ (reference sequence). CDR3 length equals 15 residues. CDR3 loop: CASSLGGTGYYEQYF. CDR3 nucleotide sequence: TGTGCCAGCAGCTTAGGGGGGACAGGGTACTACGAGCAGTACTTC. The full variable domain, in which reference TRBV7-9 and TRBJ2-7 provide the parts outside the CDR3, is DTGVSQNPRHKITKRGQNVTFRCDPISEHNRLYWYRQTLGQGPEFLTYFQNEAQLEKSRLLSDRFSAERPKGSFSTLEIQRTEQGDSAMYLCASSLGGTGYYEQYFGPGTRLTVT.

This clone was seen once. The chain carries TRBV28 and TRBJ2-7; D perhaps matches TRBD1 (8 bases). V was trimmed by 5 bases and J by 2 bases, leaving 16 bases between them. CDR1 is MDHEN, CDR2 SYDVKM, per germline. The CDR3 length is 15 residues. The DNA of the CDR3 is TGTGCCAGCAGTCCCGAACAGGGGGGGGCCTACGAGCAGTACTTC. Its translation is CASSPEQGGAYEQYF.

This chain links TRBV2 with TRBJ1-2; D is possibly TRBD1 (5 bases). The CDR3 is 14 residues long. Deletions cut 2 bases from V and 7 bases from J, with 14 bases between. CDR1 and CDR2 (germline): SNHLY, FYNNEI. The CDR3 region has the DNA TGTGCCAGCAGTGAAAGTAACAGGTTAAGTGGCTACACCTTC. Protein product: CASSESNRLSGYTF.

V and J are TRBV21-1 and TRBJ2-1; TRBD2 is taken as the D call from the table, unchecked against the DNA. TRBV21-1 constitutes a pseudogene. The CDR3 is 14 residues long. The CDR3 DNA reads TGTGCCAGCAGCAAGGGACTAGCGGGCGATGAGCAGTTCTTC. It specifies CASSKGLAGDEQFF.